The 32 T cell receptor beta chains reported below all come from one sample, sequenced in a study of blood T cell repertoires in COVID-19. Clones were sequenced by immunoSEQ multiplex PCR, and TCRdb holds only the in-frame ones, with some missing. The sample carries 350,000 to 400,000 clones, about 90% recorded once. Material for sequencing was PBMCs or T cells enriched from blood (not recorded which). Every receptor here comes from a man aged 35 to 55 in a cohort exposed to, infected with or recovered from COVID-19 (not recorded which).

The V call is TRBV7-9, the J call TRBJ1-2, with TRBD1 as a possible D gene (5 bases). In germline, CDR1 is SEHNR, CDR2 FQNEAQ (reference sequence). This CDR3 contains 14 residues. V was trimmed by 4 bases and J by 8 bases, leaving 17 bases between them. The CDR3 bases are TGTGCCAGCAGCTCCGGTCAGGGCCGCGGAGGCTACACCTTC. Translating gives CASSSGQGRGGYTF.

The rearrangement links TRBV7-6 to TRBJ2-1; 11 nucleotides match TRBD2. V shed 2 bases and J 9 bases; nucleotides not matched to a gene: 9. The CDR3 sequence is 16 residues long. Germline CDR1 is SGHVS and CDR2 is FNYEAQ. CDR3 nucleotides: TGTGCCAGCAGCTTATCAGTAGCGGGAGGGCGGGGTGAGCAGTTCTTC. This codes for CASSLSVAGGRGEQFF.

The gene calls are TRBV5-8 and TRBJ1-1; D unclear. Trimming took off 2 bases at V and 5 bases at J, with 10 bases between the two ends. Germline CDR1 reads SGHTS; CDR2 reads YDEGEE. The CDR3 is made up of 13 amino acids. This CDR3 is CASSFLRRTEAFF. In DNA, the CDR3 is TGTGCCAGCAGCTTTCTTAGGCGGACTGAAGCTTTCTTT.

The CDR3 loop is CASSYDPDRANEQFF. CDR3 DNA: TGTGCCAGCAGTTACGACCCGGACAGGGCGAATGAGCAGTTCTTC. J is TRBJ2-1 and V is TRBV6-5, with TRBD1 matching over 8 bases. J lost 7 bases, V lost 2 bases, and 7 bases had no gene match. Germline loops: CDR1 MNHEY, CDR2 SVGAGI. The CDR3 contains 15 residues.

The chain combines TRBV6-6 with TRBJ2-6; 8 bases are a match to TRBD1. Looked up from germline, CDR1 is MNHNY and CDR2 is SVGAGI (reference sequence). The V gene end was trimmed by 7 bases and the J gene end by 4 bases; junction bases not matched to a gene: 6. The CDR3 runs 15 residues. The CDR3 nucleotides are TGTGCCAGCATCGGACAGGGTTTGGGGGCCAACGTCCTGACTTTC. The encoded protein is CASIGQGLGANVLTF.

V is TRBV5-1 and J is TRBJ2-6; 7 nucleotides align to TRBD2. The CDR3 loop spans 18 amino acids. V shed 0 bases and J 2 bases; nucleotides not matched to a gene: 8. The germline V gene has CDR1 SGHRS and CDR2 YFSETQ. The CDR3 DNA sequence: TGCGCCAGCAGCTTGGGTCAGGGAGGGGAGGCTGGGGCCAACGTCCTGACTTTC. The encoded protein is CASSLGQGGEAGANVLTF.

The chain carries TRBV5-1 and TRBJ2-2, with 9 bases aligning to TRBD1. The CDR3 spans 16 residues. Trimming at V came to 4 bases and at J to 4 bases, leaving 8 bases not matched to a gene. CDR1 is SGHRS and CDR2 is YFSETQ in the germline V gene. CDR3 region: CASSGTGLRGTGELFF. The CDR3 DNA sequence: TGCGCCAGCAGCGGGACAGGGCTGCGGGGCACCGGGGAGCTGTTTTTT.

The chain recombines TRBV7-2 with TRBJ2-7, with 8 bases identical to TRBD1. The CDR3 loop spans 15 amino acids. The J segment lost 4 bases and the V segment lost 2 bases, leaving 7 bases of the junction unmatched. Germline V CDR1 and CDR2: SGHTA, FQGNSA. The CDR3 here is CASSLFWTGTYEQYF. The DNA for the CDR3 is TGTGCCAGCAGCTTATTTTGGACAGGGACTTACGAGCAGTACTTC.

This clone has more than one count but fewer than ten. This chain links TRBV4-2 with TRBJ2-7; 12 nucleotides match TRBD2. V dropped 0 bases and J dropped 4; count of bases not matched to a gene: 4. CDR3 length equals 16 residues. Per the germline V gene, CDR1 is LGHNA and CDR2 is YNFKEQ. The CDR3 sequence is CASSQDETSGSYEQYF. The CDR3, as DNA: TGTGCCAGCAGCCAAGATGAGACTAGCGGGAGTTACGAGCAGTACTTC.

This clone was seen a single time. The chain couples TRBV21-1 to TRBJ2-7; the table assigns TRBD2, which was not confirmed against the DNA. TRBV21-1 is tagged as a pseudogene. This CDR3 is 18 amino acids long. The CDR3 spells CASSKDCGIPYLDYEQYF. CDR3 DNA sequence: TGTGCCAGCAGCAAAGATTGCGGAATCCCTTACCTTGACTACGAGCAGTACTTC.

CDR3 sequence: CASSTQGGSSYEQYF. CDR3 DNA: TGTGCCAGTAGTACCCAGGGGGGATCGTCCTACGAGCAGTACTTC. J is TRBJ2-7 and V is TRBV19; possibly TRBD1 for D (7 bases). The V and J ends lost 4 bases and 1 base respectively, with 14 bases between them. Per germline, CDR1 LNHDA and CDR2 SQIVND (reference sequence). This CDR3 contains 15 residues. Combining the CDR3 with reference TRBV19 and TRBJ2-7 gives the whole variable domain DGGITQSPKYLFRKEGQNVTLSCEQNLNHDAMYWYRQDPGQGLRLIYYSQIVNDFQKGDIAEGYSVSREKKESFPLTVTSAQKNPTAFYLCASSTQGGSSYEQYFGPGTRLTVT.

V gene TRBV28 combines with J gene TRBJ1-3; the D is unclear. The CDR3 spans 15 residues. Germline CDR1 is MDHEN and CDR2 is SYDVKM. V was shortened by 2 bases and J by 0 bases, with 8 bases between the two germline ends. CDR3 amino acids: CASSLVVSSGNTIYF. The CDR3 DNA reads as TGTGCCAGCAGTTTAGTGGTCAGCTCTGGAAACACCATATATTTT. Full variable domain (missing parts from reference TRBV28 and TRBJ1-3): DVKVTQSSRYLVKRTGEKVFLECVQDMDHENMFWYRQDPGLGLRLIYFSYDVKMKEKGDIPEGYSVSREKKERFSLILESASTNQTSMYLCASSLVVSSGNTIYFGEGSWLTVV.

The V and J genes are TRBV11-1 and TRBJ1-1, with 10 bases matching TRBD1. The length of the CDR3 is 14 residues. CDR1 is SGHAT and CDR2 is FQDESV in the germline V gene (reference sequence). V lost 4 bases, J lost 4 bases, and 3 bases stayed unmatched. CDR3 region: CASSWTGGSTEAFF. The CDR3 nucleotides read TGTGCCAGCAGCTGGACAGGGGGTTCCACTGAAGCTTTCTTT.

The gene calls are TRBV5-1 and TRBJ1-1; tentative D call: TRBD1 (6 bases). This CDR3 has 14 residues. V gave up 3 bases and J gave up 2 bases, with 11 bases separating them. In germline, CDR1 is SGHRS, CDR2 YFSETQ. The CDR3 is CASSSGTTNTEAFF. In DNA form, the CDR3 reads TGCGCCAGCAGCTCCGGGACAACTAACACTGAAGCTTTCTTT.

V usage is TRBV12-2 and J usage is TRBJ1-5. TRBV12-2 is annotated as a pseudogene. The CDR3 runs 13 residues. CDR3: CASREVNNQPQHF. CDR3 DNA sequence: TGTGCAAGTCGCGAGGTGAACAATCAGCCCCAGCATTTT.

On this clone itself: Other DNA sequences of this sample code for an identical CDR3. V usage is TRBV18 and J usage is TRBJ2-2, with 12 positions matching TRBD2. CDR1 is KGHSH, CDR2 LQKENI, per germline. J lost 5 bases, V lost 8 bases, and 9 bases had no gene match. This CDR3 spans 16 amino acids. The CDR3 loop is CASPARLAGVTGELFF. Written as DNA, the CDR3 is TGTGCCAGCCCAGCCCGACTAGCGGGAGTAACCGGGGAGCTGTTTTTT. Full variable domain (outside the CDR3, taken from reference TRBV18 and TRBJ2-2): NAGVMQNPRHLVRRRGQEARLRCSPMKGHSHVYWYRQLPEEGLKFMVYLQKENIIDESGMPKERFSAEFPKEGPSILRIQQVVRGDSAAYFCASPARLAGVTGELFFGEGSRLTVL.

This chain connects TRBV30 to TRBJ1-2, with 7 bases fitting TRBD1. CDR1 is GTSNPN, CDR2 SVGIG, per germline (reference sequence). The CDR3 runs 13 residues. Trimming at V came to 3 bases and at J to 6 bases, leaving 7 bases not matched to a gene. The CDR3 sequence: CAWRLKGADGYTF. In DNA form, the CDR3 reads TGTGCCTGGAGGCTAAAGGGGGCAGATGGCTACACCTTC.

This sequence joins TRBV9 and TRBJ2-2; TRBD1 agrees at 10 bases. The CDR3 loop spans 16 amino acids. J gave up 5 bases and V 3 bases, and 7 bases lay outside the gene matches. Germline V gene sequence: CDR1 SGDLS, CDR2 YYNGEE. The DNA of the CDR3 is TGTGCCAGCAGCGCTACCGGGACAGGGGTTACCGGGGAGCTGTTTTTT. Residues: CASSATGTGVTGELFF.

The genes are TRBV2 and TRBJ1-3; D possibly corresponds to TRBD1 (5 bases). V was shortened by 8 bases and J by 0 bases, with 11 bases between the two germline ends. Germline V gene sequence: CDR1 SNHLY, CDR2 FYNNEI. The CDR3 contains 14 residues. The CDR3 region has the DNA TGTGCCAGCGGGGCCTCGAGCTCTGGAAACACCATATATTTT. Amino acid sequence: CASGASSSGNTIYF.

J is TRBJ1-2 and V is TRBV5-1, with 7 bases lining up with TRBD1. The CDR3 contains 13 residues. CDR1 SGHRS and CDR2 YFSETQ come from the germline V gene. V was pared by 5 bases and J by 8 bases, with 9 bases of the junction left unmatched. CDR3 in amino acids: CASSTDRAYGYTF. The CDR3 bases are TGCGCCAGCAGTACCGACAGGGCTTACGGCTACACCTTC.

The chain joins TRBV28 to TRBJ2-2; D unresolved. The V and J ends lost 2 bases and 2 bases respectively, with 9 bases between them. The CDR3 is made up of 15 amino acids. From germline, CDR1 is MDHEN and CDR2 SYDVKM. CDR3: CASSLLNINTGELFF. In nucleotides, the CDR3 is TGTGCCAGCAGTTTACTTAACATCAACACCGGGGAGCTGTTTTTT.

This clone was found once. The genes are TRBV7-9 and TRBJ2-7; D is uncertain. The CDR3 covers 14 residues. The V and J ends lost 0 bases and 0 bases respectively, with 6 bases between them. Germline lookup yields CDR1 SEHNR and CDR2 FQNEAQ (reference sequence). CDR3 sequence reads: CASSLAAFSYEQYF. The DNA for the CDR3 is TGTGCCAGCAGCTTAGCTGCGTTCTCCTACGAGCAGTACTTC.

V is TRBV5-1 and J is TRBJ2-7, with 7 bases fitting TRBD2. V lost 0 bases to trimming and J lost 1 base; unmatched junction nucleotides: 10. Germline CDR1 SGHRS, CDR2 YFSETQ. This CDR3 is built from 17 residues. CDR3 bases: TGCGCCAGCAGCTTGGCCGCGGCTAGCGGCTCGTCCTACGAGCAGTACTTC. It codes for CASSLAAASGSSYEQYF.

The V and J genes are TRBV27 and TRBJ2-1; D possibly corresponds to TRBD2 (5 bases). Deletions cut 2 bases from V and 6 bases from J, with 8 bases between. The CDR3 covers 13 residues. Germline assignment: CDR1 MNHEY and CDR2 SMNVEV (reference sequence). Written as DNA, the CDR3 is TGTGCCAGCAGTTTAAGGACTCGCAATGAGCAGTTCTTC. It codes for CASSLRTRNEQFF.

The rearrangement joins TRBV7-6 to TRBJ2-5, with D uncertain. The CDR3 sequence is 13 residues long. The germline V gene has CDR1 SGHVS and CDR2 FNYEAQ. V was trimmed by 4 bases and J by 4 bases, leaving 10 bases between them. The CDR3 bases are TGTGCCAGCAGCTCGTACAGATCAGAGACCCAGTACTTC. It encodes CASSSYRSETQYF.

This clone appeared once. The chain employs TRBV7-2 and TRBJ2-3; 13 bases map to TRBD2. V shed 3 bases and J 5 bases; nucleotides not matched to a gene: 5. The CDR3 totals 16 residues. The germline V gene encodes CDR1 SGHTA and CDR2 FQGNSA. The CDR3 DNA sequence: TGTGCCAGCAGCTTTGGACTAGCGGGAGTGCTAGATACGCAGTATTTT. Amino acids: CASSFGLAGVLDTQYF.

V usage is TRBV2 and J usage is TRBJ1-2, with D tentatively TRBD1 (6 bases). Per the germline V gene, CDR1 is SNHLY and CDR2 is FYNNEI. There are 13 residues in the CDR3. Trimming shortened V by 1 base and J by 13 bases, and 16 bases separated the two germline ends. The CDR3 region is CASSEVRDIPGTF. The CDR3 DNA follows: TGTGCCAGCAGTGAAGTTCGGGACATCCCAGGCACCTTC.

This clone was seen a few times. The chain is built from TRBV11-2 and TRBJ2-7, with 7 positions matching TRBD2. This CDR3 region has 15 residues. Germline lookup yields CDR1 SGHAT and CDR2 FQNNGV. V dropped 3 bases and J dropped 2; count of bases not matched to a gene: 7. The CDR3 DNA reads as TGTGCCAGCAGCTTCAGTACGGGAGGTCCCTACGAGCAGTACTTC. It translates to CASSFSTGGPYEQYF.

The rearrangement uses TRBV19 and TRBJ1-5; D possibly corresponds to TRBD1 (5 bases). Germline V CDR1 and CDR2: LNHDA, SQIVND (reference sequence). The CDR3 has 15 amino acids. V gave up 3 bases and J gave up 3 bases, with 12 bases separating them. The CDR3 is CASSIMGRNNQPQHF. CDR3 in DNA: TGTGCCAGTAGTATTATGGGGCGGAACAATCAGCCCCAGCATTTT.

This chain joins TRBV6-5 and TRBJ1-4; TRBD1 matches 7 bases. Looked up from germline, CDR1 is MNHEY and CDR2 is SVGAGI. Trimming cost V 8 bases and J 7 bases; bases outside gene matches: 13. CDR3 length: 15 residues. DNA for the CDR3: TGTGCCAGCGAACGTCAAGGGGGCAGTTCTGAAAAACTGTTTTTT. Translation gives CASERQGGSSEKLFF.

V usage is TRBV18 and J usage is TRBJ2-7; 9 bases are shared with TRBD1. J gave up 5 bases and V 8 bases, and 13 bases lay outside the gene matches. This CDR3 region has 15 residues. Germline V lookup: CDR1 KGHSH, CDR2 LQKENI. CDR3 protein: CASTGDTGGRDEQYF. In DNA, the CDR3 is TGTGCCAGCACAGGCGACACAGGGGGCAGGGACGAGCAGTACTTC.

The chain employs TRBV7-2 and TRBJ2-3; TRBD2 matches 14 bases. The V and J ends lost 5 bases and 5 bases, in that order; junction bases with no gene match: 6. The CDR3 consists of 16 residues. CDR1 and CDR2 (germline): SGHTA, FQGNSA. The CDR3, as DNA: TGTGCCAGCAGCCCCCGGACTAGCGGGAGGAGAGATACGCAGTATTTT. Its protein is CASSPRTSGRRDTQYF.